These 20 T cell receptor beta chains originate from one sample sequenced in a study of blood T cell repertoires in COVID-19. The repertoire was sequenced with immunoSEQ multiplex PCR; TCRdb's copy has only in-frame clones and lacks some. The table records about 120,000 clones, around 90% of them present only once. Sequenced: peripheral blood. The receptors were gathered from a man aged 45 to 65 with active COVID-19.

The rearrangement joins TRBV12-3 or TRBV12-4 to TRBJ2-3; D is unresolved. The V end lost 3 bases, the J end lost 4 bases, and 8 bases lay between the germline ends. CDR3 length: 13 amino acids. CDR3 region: CASSFSGADTQYF. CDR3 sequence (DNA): TGTGCCAGCAGTTTTAGTGGTGCAGATACGCAGTATTTT.

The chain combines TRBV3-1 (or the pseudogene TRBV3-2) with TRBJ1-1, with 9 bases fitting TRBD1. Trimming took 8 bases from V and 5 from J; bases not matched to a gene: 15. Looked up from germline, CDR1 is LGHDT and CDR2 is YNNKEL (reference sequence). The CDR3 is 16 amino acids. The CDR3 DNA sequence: TGTGCCAGCTATCCGGGACAGGGAGCGGGACGGACTGAAGCTTTCTTT. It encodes CASYPGQGAGRTEAFF.

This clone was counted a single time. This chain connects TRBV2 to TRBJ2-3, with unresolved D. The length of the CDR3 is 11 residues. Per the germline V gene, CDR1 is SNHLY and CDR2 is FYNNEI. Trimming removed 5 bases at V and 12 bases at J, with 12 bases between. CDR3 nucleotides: TGTGCCAGCAGTCCTCTAATATATCAGTATTTT. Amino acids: CASSPLIYQYF. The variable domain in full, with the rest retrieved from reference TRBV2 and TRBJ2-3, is EPEVTQTPSHQVTQMGQEVILRCVPISNHLYFYWYRQILGQKVEFLVSFYNNEISEKSEIFDDQFSVERPDGSNFTLKIRSTKLEDSAMYFCASSPLIYQYFGPGTRLTVL.

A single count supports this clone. CDR3 residues: CASSQGVGGANYGYTF. The DNA for the CDR3 is TGTGCCAGCAGCCAAGGGGTAGGGGGCGCGAACTATGGCTACACCTTC. This chain connects TRBV3-1 (or the pseudogene TRBV3-2) to TRBJ1-2, with 7 bases fitting TRBD1. The CDR3 is made up of 16 amino acids. Germline V CDR1 and CDR2: LGHDT, YNNKEL (reference sequence). Germline trimming cut 1 base from V and 2 bases from J; bases unmatched to any gene: 7.

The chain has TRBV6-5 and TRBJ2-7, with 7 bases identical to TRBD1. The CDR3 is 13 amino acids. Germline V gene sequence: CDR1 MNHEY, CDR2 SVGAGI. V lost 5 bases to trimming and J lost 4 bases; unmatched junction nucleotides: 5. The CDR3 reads CASSPGTAYEQYF. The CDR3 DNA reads TGTGCCAGCAGTCCGGGGACAGCTTACGAGCAGTACTTC.

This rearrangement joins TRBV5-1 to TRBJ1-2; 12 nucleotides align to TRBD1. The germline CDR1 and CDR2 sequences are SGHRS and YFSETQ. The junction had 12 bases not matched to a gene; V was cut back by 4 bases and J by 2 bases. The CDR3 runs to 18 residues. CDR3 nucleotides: TGCGCCAGCAGCCCTGGAAGGGGACAGGGGGCGCGGAACTATGGCTACACCTTC. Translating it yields CASSPGRGQGARNYGYTF.

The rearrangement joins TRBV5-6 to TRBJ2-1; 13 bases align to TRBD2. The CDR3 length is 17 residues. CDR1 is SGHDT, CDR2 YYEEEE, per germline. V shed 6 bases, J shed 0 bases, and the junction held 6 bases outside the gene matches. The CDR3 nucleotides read TGTGCCAGCACCTTAACTAGCGGGAGGGCCTCCTACAATGAGCAGTTCTTC. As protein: CASTLTSGRASYNEQFF.

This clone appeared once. As DNA, the CDR3 is TGTGCCAGCAGCTTAGCAAGCGGGAACACTGAAGCTTTCTTT. Translation: CASSLASGNTEAFF. This chain connects TRBV7-2 to TRBJ1-1; D gene uncertain. Germline V gene data show CDR1 as SGHTA and CDR2 as FQGNSA. This CDR3 spans 14 amino acids. Trimming took 0 bases from V and 1 from J, leaving 6 bases between them.

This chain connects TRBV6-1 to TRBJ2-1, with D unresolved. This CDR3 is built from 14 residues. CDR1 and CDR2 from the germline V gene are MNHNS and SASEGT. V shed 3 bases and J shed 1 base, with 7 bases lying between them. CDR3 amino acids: CASSEAGSYNEQFF. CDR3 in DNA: TGTGCCAGCAGTGAGGCAGGTTCCTACAATGAGCAGTTCTTC.

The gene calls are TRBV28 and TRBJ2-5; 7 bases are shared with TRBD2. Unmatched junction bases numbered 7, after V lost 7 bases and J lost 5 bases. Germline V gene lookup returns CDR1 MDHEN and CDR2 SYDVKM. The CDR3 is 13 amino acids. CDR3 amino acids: CASTPAGWETQYF. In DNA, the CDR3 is TGTGCCAGCACTCCAGCGGGGTGGGAGACCCAGTACTTC.

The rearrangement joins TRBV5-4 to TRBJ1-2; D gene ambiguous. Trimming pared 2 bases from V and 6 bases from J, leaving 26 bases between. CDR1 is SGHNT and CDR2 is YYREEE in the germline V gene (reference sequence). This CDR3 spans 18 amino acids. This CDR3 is CASSLDQTGLKKKNGYTF. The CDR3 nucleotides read TGTGCCAGCAGCTTAGACCAGACGGGTCTCAAGAAGAAAAATGGCTACACCTTC. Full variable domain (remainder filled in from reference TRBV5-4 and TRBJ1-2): ETGVTQSPTHLIKTRGQQVTLRCSSQSGHNTVSWYQQALGQGPQFIFQYYREEENGRGNFPPRFSGLQFPNYSSELNVNALELDDSALYLCASSLDQTGLKKKNGYTFGSGTRLTVV.

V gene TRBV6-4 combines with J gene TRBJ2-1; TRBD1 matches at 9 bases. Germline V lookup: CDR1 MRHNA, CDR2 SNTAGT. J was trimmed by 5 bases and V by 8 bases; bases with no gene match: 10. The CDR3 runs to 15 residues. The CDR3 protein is CASGERQGGNNEQFF. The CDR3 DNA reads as TGTGCCAGCGGGGAAAGACAGGGGGGTAACAATGAGCAGTTCTTC.

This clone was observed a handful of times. This CDR3 reads CASSHQGKNTEAFF. The CDR3 DNA is TGTGCCAGCAGCCACCAGGGGAAGAACACTGAAGCTTTCTTT. The gene calls are TRBV3-1 (or the pseudogene TRBV3-2) and TRBJ1-1, with D perhaps matching TRBD1 (6 bases). The CDR3 is 14 residues long. V was pared by 3 bases and J by 1 base, with 9 bases between. From germline, CDR1 is LGHDT and CDR2 YNNKEL (reference sequence).

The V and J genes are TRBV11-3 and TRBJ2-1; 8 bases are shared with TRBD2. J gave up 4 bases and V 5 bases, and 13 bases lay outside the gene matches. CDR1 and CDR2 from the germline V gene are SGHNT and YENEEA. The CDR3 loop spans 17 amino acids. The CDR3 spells CASSDAGLGPVYNEQFF. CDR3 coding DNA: TGTGCCAGCAGCGACGCGGGACTAGGACCTGTTTACAATGAGCAGTTCTTC.

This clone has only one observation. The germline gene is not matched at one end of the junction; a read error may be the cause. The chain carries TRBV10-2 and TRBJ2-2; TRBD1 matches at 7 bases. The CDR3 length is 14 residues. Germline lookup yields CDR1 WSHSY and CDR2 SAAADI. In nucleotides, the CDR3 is TGCGCCAGCAGCGAGTCAGGGGGCACCGGGGAGCTGTTTTTT. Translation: CASSESGGTGELFF.

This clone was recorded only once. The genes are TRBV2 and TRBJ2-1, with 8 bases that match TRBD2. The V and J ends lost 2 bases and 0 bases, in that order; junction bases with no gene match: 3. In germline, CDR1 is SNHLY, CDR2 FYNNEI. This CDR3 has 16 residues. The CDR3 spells CASSERGGSSYNEQFF. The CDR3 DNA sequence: TGTGCCAGCAGTGAACGGGGGGGGAGCTCCTACAATGAGCAGTTCTTC.

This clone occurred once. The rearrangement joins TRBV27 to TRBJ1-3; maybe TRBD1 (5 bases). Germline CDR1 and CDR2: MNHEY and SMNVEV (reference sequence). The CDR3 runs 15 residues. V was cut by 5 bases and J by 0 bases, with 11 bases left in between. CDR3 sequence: CASSPQGFSGNTIYF. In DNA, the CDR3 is TGTGCCAGCAGTCCTCAGGGCTTCTCTGGAAACACCATATATTTT.

CDR3 region: CASSLMVAGVQETQYF. The CDR3 DNA follows: TGCGCCAGCAGCTTGATGGTAGCGGGGGTCCAAGAGACCCAGTACTTC. The V gene is TRBV5-1, the J gene TRBJ2-5; 9 nucleotides agree with TRBD2. CDR1 SGHRS and CDR2 YFSETQ come from the germline V gene. The CDR3 is 16 residues long. V was clipped by 1 base and J by 1 base; unmatched bases: 5.

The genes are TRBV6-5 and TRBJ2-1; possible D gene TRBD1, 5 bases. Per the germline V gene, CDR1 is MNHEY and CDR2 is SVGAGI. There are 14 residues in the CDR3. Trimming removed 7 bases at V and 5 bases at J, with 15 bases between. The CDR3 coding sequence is TGTGCCAGCACCAAAAGACAGAGAAACAATGAGCAGTTCTTC. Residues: CASTKRQRNNEQFF.

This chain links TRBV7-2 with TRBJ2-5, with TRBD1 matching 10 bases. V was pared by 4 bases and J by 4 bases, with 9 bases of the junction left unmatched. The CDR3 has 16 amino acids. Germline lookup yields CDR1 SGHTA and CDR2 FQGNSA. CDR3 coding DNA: TGTGCCAGCAGCTCCCGTCGACAGGGGGCGCGAGAGACCCAGTACTTC. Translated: CASSSRRQGARETQYF.